This T cell receptor beta chain was sequenced for a study of beta chain features in type 1 diabetes. Study-level findings and limits: TCRB CDR3 length was moderately but significantly reduced in all four CD4+ subsets of Type 1 diabetes patients. Researchers cautioned that cDNA sequencing could over-represent cells with high TCR expression.

Germline lookup yields CDR1 MGHDK and CDR2 SYGVNS. CDR3 size: 15 residues. Trimming at V came to 11 bases and at J to 7 bases, leaving 13 bases not matched to a gene. Reverse transcribing all isolated RNA meant expressed TCRB transcripts were sequenced. Method: immunoSEQ multiplex PCR; TCRdb's copy keeps in-frame clones and lacks some. The data hold around 280,000 clones, with 14% to 15% observed a single time. Cell sorting via CD45RO/CCR7/CD25/CD127/CD95/CD27 was performed to obtain CD4+ naive, central memory, regulatory and stem cell-like memory cells. All of the sorted populations showed purity greater than 95%. This clone was counted only a few times. Its antigen is unidentified.

Sequenced sample: naive CD4+ T cells from blood. The origin of this receptor is a man between 18 and 35 years old with type 1 diabetes. The chain joins TRBV25-1 to TRBJ2-1; TRBD1 matches 11 bases. CDR3 nucleotide sequence: TGTGCCCGCCTACTCCAGGACAGGGGGCTGAATGAGCAGTTCTTC. This codes for CARLLQDRGLNEQFF.